In its sample, the clone carrying this T cell receptor beta chain was seen a few times. Libraries were prepared by immunoSEQ multiplex PCR; TCRdb keeps only in-frame clonotypes and omits some of them. The table has tens of thousands of clones, around 82% seen once. The data belong to a study of blood T cell repertoires in COVID-19. The junction had 10 bases not matched to a gene; V was cut back by 7 bases and J by 3 bases. Germline V gives CDR1 SNHLY, CDR2 FYNNEI. The CDR3 length is 15 residues. The genes are TRBV2 and TRBJ2-7; TRBD1 agrees at 9 bases. The receptor comes from a man older than 75 with active COVID-19. Sequencing was carried out using peripheral blood. CDR3 sequence: CASNLPGQGGYEQYF. The CDR3 DNA is TGTGCCAGCAATCTCCCGGGACAGGGAGGCTACGAGCAGTACTTC.